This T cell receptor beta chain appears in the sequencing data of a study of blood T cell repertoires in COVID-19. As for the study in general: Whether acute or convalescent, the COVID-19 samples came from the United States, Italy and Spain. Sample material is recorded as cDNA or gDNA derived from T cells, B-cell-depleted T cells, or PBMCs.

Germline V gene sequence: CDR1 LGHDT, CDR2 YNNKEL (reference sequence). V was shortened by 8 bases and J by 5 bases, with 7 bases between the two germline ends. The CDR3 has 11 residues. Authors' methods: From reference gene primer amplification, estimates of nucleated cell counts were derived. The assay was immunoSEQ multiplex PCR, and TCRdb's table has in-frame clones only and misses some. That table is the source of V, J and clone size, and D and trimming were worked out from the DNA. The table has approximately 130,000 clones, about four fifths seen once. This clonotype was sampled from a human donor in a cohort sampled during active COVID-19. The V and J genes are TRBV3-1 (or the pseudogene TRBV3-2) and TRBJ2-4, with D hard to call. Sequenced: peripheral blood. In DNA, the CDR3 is TGTGCCAGCCGAAGAGAAAACATTCAGTACTTC. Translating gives CASRRENIQYF.